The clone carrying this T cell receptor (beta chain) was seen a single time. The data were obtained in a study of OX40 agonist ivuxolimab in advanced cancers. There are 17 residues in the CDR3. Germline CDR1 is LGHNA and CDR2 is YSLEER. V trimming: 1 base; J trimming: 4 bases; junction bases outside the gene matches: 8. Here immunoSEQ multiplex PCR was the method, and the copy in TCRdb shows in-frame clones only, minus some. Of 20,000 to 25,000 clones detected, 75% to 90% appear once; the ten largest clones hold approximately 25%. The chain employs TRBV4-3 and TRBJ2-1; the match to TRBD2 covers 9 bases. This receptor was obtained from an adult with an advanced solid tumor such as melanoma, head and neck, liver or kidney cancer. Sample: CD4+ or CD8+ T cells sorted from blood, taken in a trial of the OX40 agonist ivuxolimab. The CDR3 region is CASSQGFGGGAYNEQFF. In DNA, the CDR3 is TGCGCCAGCAGCCAAGGCTTCGGCGGGGGGGCTTACAATGAGCAGTTCTTC.